Presented here are 30 T cell receptor beta chains from one specimen sequenced in a study of siplizumab effects on memory and regulatory T cells. Clones were sequenced by immunoSEQ multiplex PCR, and TCRdb holds only the in-frame ones, with some missing. The sample shows 85,000 to 130,000 clones, approximately 94% of them seen only once. What was sequenced was Tregs sorted from blood. These receptors were taken from a human donor in good health.

CDR3 region: CASSIVSGDQPQHF. Here the CDR3 DNA reads TGTGCCAGTAGTATAGTCTCGGGGGATCAGCCCCAGCATTTT. This chain links TRBV19 with TRBJ1-5; possibly TRBD1 for D (5 bases). The germline CDR1 and CDR2 sequences are LNHDA and SQIVND (reference sequence). The CDR3 is 14 residues long. V was cut by 1 base and J by 5 bases, with 9 bases left in between.

This chain joins TRBV19 and TRBJ2-7; the match to TRBD2 covers 7 bases. V lost 5 bases to trimming and J lost 5 bases; unmatched junction nucleotides: 6. The CDR3 spans 13 residues. Looked up from germline, CDR1 is LNHDA and CDR2 is SQIVND (reference sequence). CDR3 protein: CASSYAGADEQYF. The CDR3 DNA reads as TGTGCCAGTAGTTATGCGGGAGCGGACGAGCAGTACTTC.

V usage is TRBV5-1 and J usage is TRBJ2-1; D call uncertain. The CDR3 is 14 amino acids. Germline V lookup: CDR1 SGHRS, CDR2 YFSETQ. Between the trimmed V and J ends, which lost 0 bases and 8 bases, there was a span of 12 bases. Written as DNA, the CDR3 is TGCGCCAGCAGCTTGGGAGATCGCTTGGATGAGCAGTTCTTC. Translating it yields CASSLGDRLDEQFF.

The J gene is TRBJ1-1, the V gene TRBV19; D might be TRBD1 (6 bases). The CDR3 has 16 residues. V lost 6 bases and J 1 base, leaving 18 bases between the germline ends. Looked up from germline, CDR1 is LNHDA and CDR2 is SQIVND (reference sequence). CDR3 region: CASRMFQGRTNTEAFF. The CDR3 nucleotides are TGTGCCAGTAGGATGTTTCAGGGGAGGACGAACACTGAAGCTTTCTTT.

The J gene is TRBJ2-1, the V gene TRBV2, with a weak D call TRBD1 (5 bases). CDR3 length equals 15 residues. V was pared by 7 bases and J by 9 bases, with 22 bases between. The germline V gene encodes CDR1 SNHLY and CDR2 FYNNEI. The CDR3 protein is CASTPGRRRDGEQFF. CDR3 bases: TGTGCCAGCACCCCGGGTCGCCGCAGGGATGGTGAGCAGTTCTTC.

The V call is TRBV19, the J call TRBJ2-1; D remains unclear. CDR1 and CDR2 (germline): LNHDA, SQIVND (reference sequence). The CDR3 extends over 14 amino acids. Trimming stripped 10 bases from V and 8 bases from J, with 21 bases between. Written as DNA, the CDR3 is TGTGCCACAAAAAAGTCCCGGGTCCAGGATGAGCAGTTCTTC. The encoded protein is CATKKSRVQDEQFF.

This chain uses TRBV11-1 with TRBJ2-7; D is uncertain. Trimming shortened V by 3 bases and J by 4 bases, and 10 bases separated the two germline ends. The CDR3 totals 13 residues. Germline CDR1 and CDR2: SGHAT and FQDESV (reference sequence). The CDR3 here is CASSLAGPYEQYF. Here the CDR3 DNA reads TGTGCCAGCAGCTTGGCAGGACCGTACGAGCAGTACTTC.

This clone was seen only once. This rearrangement joins TRBV10-3 to TRBJ2-7; weak D call: TRBD1 (5 bases). Per germline, CDR1 ENHRY and CDR2 SYGVKD. The CDR3 has 16 residues. The V end was cut by 4 bases, the J end by 6 bases, with 22 bases between. CDR3 loop: CAISVRTSDLGSEQYF. In nucleotides, the CDR3 is TGTGCCATCAGTGTAAGGACATCCGACTTGGGCTCCGAGCAGTACTTC.

This clone showed up just a few times. V is TRBV10-1 and J is TRBJ1-5; tentatively, D is TRBD1 (6 bases). Between the trimmed V and J ends, which lost 5 bases and 4 bases, there was a span of 15 bases. From germline, CDR1 is WNHNN and CDR2 SYGVQD (reference sequence). CDR3 length: 15 residues. CDR3 amino acids: CASSRGTHENQPQHF. CDR3 bases: TGCGCCAGCAGTCGCGGGACACACGAGAATCAGCCCCAGCATTTT.

J is TRBJ1-2 and V is TRBV7-9, with no clear D. The ends were cut back, 2 bases at V and 1 base at J, with 11 bases in the middle. Germline V gene sequence: CDR1 SEHNR, CDR2 FQNEAQ (reference sequence). The CDR3 length is 15 residues. The CDR3 here is CASSLMVSDNYGYTF. CDR3 DNA sequence: TGTGCCAGCAGCTTAATGGTCAGTGATAACTATGGCTACACCTTC.

The rearrangement joins TRBV27 to TRBJ2-1, with 11 bases identical to TRBD2. Germline V gene data show CDR1 as MNHEY and CDR2 as SMNVEV (reference sequence). The CDR3 totals 17 residues. J was trimmed by 5 bases and V by 7 bases; bases with no gene match: 13. The CDR3 loop is CASILRTSGSWHNEQFF. The CDR3 DNA reads TGTGCCAGCATCCTGCGGACTAGCGGGTCGTGGCACAATGAGCAGTTCTTC.

The V and J genes are TRBV19 and TRBJ2-3; D perhaps matches TRBD2 (5 bases). CDR3 size: 13 residues. The V end was cut by 4 bases, the J end by 3 bases, with 8 bases between. The germline V gene has CDR1 LNHDA and CDR2 SQIVND (reference sequence). Written as DNA, the CDR3 is TGTGCCAGTAGTACCACGGGAACAGATACGCAGTATTTT. This sequence encodes CASSTTGTDTQYF.

The chain joins TRBV7-2 to TRBJ2-7, with 7 bases that match TRBD1. Germline V CDR1 and CDR2: SGHTA, FQGNSA. This CDR3 is 14 amino acids long. Trimming removed 5 bases from V and 2 bases from J; junction bases left unmatched: 6. The CDR3 region has the DNA TGTGCCAGCAGCCCGAGGGGGCGGGCCTACGAGCAGTACTTC. This encodes CASSPRGRAYEQYF. Full variable domain (rest looked up from reference TRBV7-2 and TRBJ2-7): GAGVSQSPSNKVTEKGKDVELRCDPISGHTALYWYRQSLGQGLEFLIYFQGNSAPDKSGLPSDRFSAERTGGSVSTLTIQRTQQEDSAVYLCASSPRGRAYEQYFGPGTRLTVT.

This chain joins TRBV28 and TRBJ1-2; D remains ambiguous. Germline CDR1 and CDR2: MDHEN and SYDVKM. With 5 bases removed from V and 4 bases from J, the gap between germline ends came to 20 bases. CDR3 size: 16 residues. The CDR3 loop is CASSKIRTGFGYGYTF. The CDR3 region has the DNA TGTGCCAGCAGTAAGATACGGACCGGTTTCGGCTATGGCTACACCTTC.

CDR3 DNA: TGTGCCAGCAGGCTGGGTACAACTGGGGCCAACGTCCTGACTTTC. Protein product: CASRLGTTGANVLTF. This sequence joins TRBV27 and TRBJ2-6; D ambiguous. The germline V gene encodes CDR1 MNHEY and CDR2 SMNVEV (reference sequence). V shed 6 bases and J shed 2 bases, with 11 bases lying between them. This CDR3 spans 15 amino acids. The full variable domain, its missing parts supplied by reference TRBV27 and TRBJ2-6, is EAQVTQNPRYLITVTGKKLTVTCSQNMNHEYMSWYRQDPGLGLRQIYYSMNVEVTDKGDVPEGYKVSRKEKRNFPLILESPSPNQTSLYFCASRLGTTGANVLTFGAGSRLTVL.

This clone was counted a single time. The chain recombines TRBV2 with TRBJ2-3; D tentatively fits TRBD1 or TRBD2 (6 bases each). The CDR3 length is 11 residues. From germline, CDR1 is SNHLY and CDR2 FYNNEI. The V end was cut by 10 bases, the J end by 6 bases, with 11 bases between. The CDR3 sequence: CANREVDTQYF. The DNA of the CDR3 is TGTGCCAACAGGGAGGTGGATACGCAGTATTTT.

This clone came up once. The chain joins TRBV5-4 to TRBJ2-5; the match to TRBD1 covers 10 bases. Germline-derived CDR1 and CDR2 are SGHNT and YYREEE (reference sequence). The CDR3 length is 16 residues. V trimming: 2 bases; J trimming: 4 bases; junction bases outside the gene matches: 8. CDR3 region: CASSFTGTGAGETQYF. For the CDR3, the DNA is TGTGCCAGCAGCTTTACCGGGACAGGGGCCGGAGAGACCCAGTACTTC.

This sequence joins TRBV11-2 and TRBJ1-6; D remains ambiguous. The CDR3 has 15 amino acids. V lost 1 base to trimming and J lost 5 bases, with 9 bases between them. Per germline, CDR1 SGHAT and CDR2 FQNNGV. Written as DNA, the CDR3 is TGTGCCAGCAGCTTAGGGATGACGGATAATTCACCCCTCCACTTT. It is translated as CASSLGMTDNSPLHF.

This chain links TRBV25-1 with TRBJ1-1, with D possibly matching TRBD1 (6 bases). There are 14 residues in the CDR3. V gave up 3 bases and J gave up 3 bases, with 11 bases separating them. The germline CDR1 and CDR2 sequences are MGHDK and SYGVNS. CDR3: CASSDHQGYTEAFF. Here the CDR3 DNA reads TGTGCCAGCAGTGATCATCAGGGGTACACTGAAGCTTTCTTT. Combining the CDR3 with reference TRBV25-1 and TRBJ1-1 gives the whole variable domain EADIYQTPRYLVIGTGKKITLECSQTMGHDKMYWYQQDPGMELHLIHYSYGVNSTEKGDLSSESTVSRIRTEHFPLTLESARPSHTSQYLCASSDHQGYTEAFFGQGTRLTVV.

The rearrangement joins TRBV6-1 to TRBJ2-7, with 10 positions matching TRBD2. This CDR3 has 15 residues. Germline lookup yields CDR1 MNHNS and CDR2 SASEGT. The junction had 8 bases not matched to a gene; V was cut back by 4 bases and J by 5 bases. CDR3 residues: CASSGSSGSVNEQYF. CDR3 bases: TGTGCCAGCAGTGGGTCTAGCGGGAGCGTTAACGAGCAGTACTTC.

With respect to this clone: Relative to the germline gene, one junction end is altered; a read error may explain this. J is TRBJ2-3 and V is TRBV11-2; the D is unclear. Germline CDR1 SGHAT, CDR2 FQNNGV. The CDR3 covers 13 residues. CDR3 sequence: CASSPGPYVGLDF. CDR3 sequence (DNA): TGTGCCAGCAGTCCAGGTCCATACGTTGGGTTGGATTTT.

V usage is TRBV5-1 and J usage is TRBJ2-1; D perhaps matches TRBD2 (6 bases). In germline, CDR1 is SGHRS, CDR2 YFSETQ. The CDR3 spans 14 residues. V was cut by 6 bases and J by 6 bases, with 16 bases left in between. CDR3 residues: CASTGGRSGNEQFF. The CDR3 DNA follows: TGCGCCAGCACAGGTGGGAGGAGTGGCAATGAGCAGTTCTTC.

V and J are TRBV5-6 and TRBJ2-7; no reliable D call. Between the trimmed V and J ends, which lost 4 bases and 7 bases, there was a span of 24 bases. Per germline, CDR1 SGHDT and CDR2 YYEEEE. The CDR3 has 16 residues. Here the CDR3 DNA reads TGTGCCAGCAGCCCTCTTACCCTGGGGATATATTGGGAGCAGTACTTC. Translation: CASSPLTLGIYWEQYF.

This chain links TRBV27 with TRBJ2-2, with a tentative D call TRBD2 (6 bases). Per the germline V gene, CDR1 is MNHEY and CDR2 is SMNVEV (reference sequence). This CDR3 has 14 amino acids. The V end lost 2 bases, the J end lost 4 bases, and 8 bases lay between the germline ends. The CDR3: CASSLRETTGELFF. Here the CDR3 DNA reads TGTGCCAGCAGTTTACGGGAGACCACCGGGGAGCTGTTTTTT.

The chain links TRBV29-1 to TRBJ2-7; D possibly corresponds to TRBD1 (6 bases). Germline assignment: CDR1 SQVTM and CDR2 ANQGSEA. Deletions cut 6 bases from V and 6 bases from J, with 12 bases between. The CDR3 covers 11 residues. As DNA, the CDR3 is TGCAGCGTGGGGCACAGGGTCGAGCAGTACTTC. This translates into CSVGHRVEQYF.

The gene calls are TRBV7-6 and TRBJ2-2; TRBD1 might be the D (6 bases). CDR1 and CDR2 from the germline V gene are SGHVS and FNYEAQ. Trimming stripped 4 bases from V and 6 bases from J, with 18 bases between. The CDR3 is 16 residues long. The DNA for the CDR3 is TGTGCCAGCAGCTCCACAGGGCTGCGAACATCCGGGGAGCTGTTTTTT. Its protein is CASSSTGLRTSGELFF.

This sequence joins TRBV7-9 and TRBJ2-2, with 10 bases that match TRBD2. Germline assignment: CDR1 SEHNR and CDR2 FQNEAQ (reference sequence). J was trimmed by 1 base and V by 5 bases; bases with no gene match: 13. The CDR3 runs 19 residues. The CDR3 nucleotides read TGTGCCAGCAGCCGACCTACTGGGACTAGCGTCCAGAACACCGGGGAGCTGTTTTTT. Its translation: CASSRPTGTSVQNTGELFF.

This clone was counted between two and nine times. Other DNA sequences within the sample encode an identical CDR3. The V and J genes are TRBV18 and TRBJ2-5, with D hard to call. CDR1 is KGHSH and CDR2 is LQKENI in the germline V gene. Trimming took off 3 bases at V and 5 bases at J, with 4 bases between the two ends. The length of the CDR3 is 11 residues. Written as DNA, the CDR3 is TGTGCCAGCTCACCGGGGGAGACCCAGTACTTC. This codes for CASSPGETQYF.

The V gene is TRBV2, the J gene TRBJ1-2, with TRBD1 as a possible D gene (6 bases). In germline, CDR1 is SNHLY, CDR2 FYNNEI. V lost 6 bases, J lost 5 bases, and 13 bases lay in between. The CDR3 is 13 residues long. The CDR3 DNA follows: TGTGCCAGCAGACAGGGACTCGGGTATGGCTACACCTTC. Its translation: CASRQGLGYGYTF.

J is TRBJ2-5 and V is TRBV9; possible D gene TRBD2, 6 bases. Germline lookup yields CDR1 SGDLS and CDR2 YYNGEE. The CDR3 is 13 amino acids. Trimming pared 0 bases from V and 5 bases from J, leaving 8 bases between. The CDR3 region is CASSVGGGETQYF. DNA of the CDR3: TGTGCCAGCAGCGTAGGCGGAGGGGAGACCCAGTACTTC. Full variable domain (outside the CDR3, taken from reference TRBV9 and TRBJ2-5): DSGVTQTPKHLITATGQRVTLRCSPRSGDLSVYWYQQSLDQGLQFLIQYYNGEERAKGNILERFSAQQFPDLHSELNLSSLELGDSALYFCASSVGGGETQYFGPGTRLLVL.